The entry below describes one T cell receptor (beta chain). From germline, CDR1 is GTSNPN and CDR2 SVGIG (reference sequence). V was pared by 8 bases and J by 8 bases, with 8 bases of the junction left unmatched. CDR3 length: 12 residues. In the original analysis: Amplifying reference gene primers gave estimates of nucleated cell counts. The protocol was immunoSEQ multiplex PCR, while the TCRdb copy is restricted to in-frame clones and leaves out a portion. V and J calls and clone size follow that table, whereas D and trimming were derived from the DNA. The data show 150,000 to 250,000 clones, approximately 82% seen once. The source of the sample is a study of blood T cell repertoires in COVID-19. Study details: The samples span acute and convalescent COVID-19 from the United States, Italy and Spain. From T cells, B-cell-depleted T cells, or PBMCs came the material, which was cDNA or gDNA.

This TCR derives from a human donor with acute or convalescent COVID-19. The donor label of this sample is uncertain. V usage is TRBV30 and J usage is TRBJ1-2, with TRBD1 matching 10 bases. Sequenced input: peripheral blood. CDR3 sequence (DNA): TGTGCCGCCGACAGGGGGCCGTTGGGCTACACCTTC. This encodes CAADRGPLGYTF.